Listed here are 5 T cell receptor beta chains from one sample, sequenced in a study of blood T cell repertoires in COVID-19. The table came from immunoSEQ multiplex PCR; TCRdb's copy has only in-frame clones and leaves some out. The table lists around 100,000 clones, about 85% of them singletons. Material for sequencing was peripheral blood. These receptors all stem from a human donor in a cohort sampled during active COVID-19.

CDR3 sequence (DNA): TGTGCCAGCACCGTAGAGGCGAGTCAGCCCCAGCATTTT. Its translation is CASTVEASQPQHF. The chain combines TRBV2 with TRBJ1-5; no clear D. Germline-derived CDR1 and CDR2 are SNHLY and FYNNEI. Trimming left V 7 bases short and J 6 bases short, with 13 bases between. This CDR3 is 13 amino acids long.

This chain links TRBV3-1 (or the pseudogene TRBV3-2) with TRBJ2-3, with 13 bases fitting TRBD2. CDR1 is LGHDT, CDR2 YNNKEL, per germline (reference sequence). The CDR3 spans 15 residues. V trimming: 6 bases; J trimming: 2 bases; junction bases outside the gene matches: 2. The CDR3 protein is CASRLAGGTTDTQYF. Written as DNA, the CDR3 is TGTGCCAGCAGACTAGCGGGGGGGACCACAGATACGCAGTATTTT.

The chain employs TRBV6-6 and TRBJ2-5; 14 bases are shared with TRBD2. V trimming: 5 bases; J trimming: 5 bases; junction bases outside the gene matches: 7. Germline-derived CDR1 and CDR2 are MNHNY and SVGAGI (reference sequence). This CDR3 is 16 amino acids long. CDR3 nucleotides: TGTGCCAGCAGTCGACTAGCGGGGGGGCGTGGCGAGACCCAGTACTTC. Protein: CASSRLAGGRGETQYF.

The V and J genes are TRBV28 and TRBJ1-2; 7 bases agree with TRBD1. V lost 5 bases to trimming and J lost 1 base; unmatched junction nucleotides: 10. CDR1 is MDHEN, CDR2 SYDVKM, per germline. The CDR3 covers 16 residues. The CDR3 DNA is TGTGCCAGCAGTCCGTTCAGTTCAGGGGGTAACTATGGCTACACCTTC. It codes for CASSPFSSGGNYGYTF.

Note on this clone: The same CDR3 is also encoded by other DNA sequences in this sample. V is TRBV28 and J is TRBJ1-5; 9 nucleotides agree with TRBD1. The V and J ends lost 4 bases and 4 bases, in that order; junction bases with no gene match: 2. Germline values: CDR1 MDHEN, CDR2 SYDVKM. The CDR3 has 14 residues. CDR3 DNA sequence: TGTGCCAGCAGTTCGGGACAGGGAAATCAGCCCCAGCATTTT. Amino acid sequence: CASSSGQGNQPQHF.